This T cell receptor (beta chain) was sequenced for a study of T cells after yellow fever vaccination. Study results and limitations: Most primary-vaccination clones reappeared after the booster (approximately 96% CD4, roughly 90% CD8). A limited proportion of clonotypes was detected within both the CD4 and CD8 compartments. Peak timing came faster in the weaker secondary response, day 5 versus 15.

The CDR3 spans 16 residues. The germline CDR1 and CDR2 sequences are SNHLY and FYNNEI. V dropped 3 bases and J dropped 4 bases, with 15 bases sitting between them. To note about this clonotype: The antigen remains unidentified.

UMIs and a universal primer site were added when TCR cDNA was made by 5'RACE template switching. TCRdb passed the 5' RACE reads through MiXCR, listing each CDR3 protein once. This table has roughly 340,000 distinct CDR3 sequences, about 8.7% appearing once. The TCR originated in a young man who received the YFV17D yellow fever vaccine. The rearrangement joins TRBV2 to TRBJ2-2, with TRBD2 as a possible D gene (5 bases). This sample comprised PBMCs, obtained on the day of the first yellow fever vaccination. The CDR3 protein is CASSERVARSTGELFF. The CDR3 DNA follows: TGTGCCAGCAGTGAGAGGGTTGCGAGGTCCACCGGGGAGCTGTTTTTT.